The entry below gives a single T cell receptor beta chain sequence along with its context. This specimen belongs to a study of blood T cell repertoires in COVID-19. Looking at the study overall: The origin of the acute and convalescent COVID-19 samples was the United States, Italy and Spain.

Trimming removed 5 bases at V and 6 bases at J, with 19 bases between. The germline CDR1 and CDR2 sequences are MNHEY and SVGEGT. The CDR3 is made up of 15 amino acids. Measured with immunoSEQ multiplex PCR; TCRdb has only the in-frame clones, and not every one. Among fewer than 250,000 clones listed, around 87% were seen once. Sample: peripheral blood. The chain is built from TRBV6-2 or TRBV6-3 and TRBJ1-2; D uncertain. This clonotype was sampled from a man aged 55-75 years with acute or convalescent COVID-19. CDR3 protein: CASSTPLVEGNGYTF. CDR3 coding DNA: TGTGCCAGCAGTACCCCGTTGGTCGAGGGCAATGGCTACACCTTC.